The source of this TCR beta chain is a study of control samples from healthy donors and cancer patients. This table comes from immunoSEQ multiplex PCR, and its TCRdb copy is limited to in-frame clones, with some not included. Of roughly 100,000 clones detected, 92% appear once; the ten largest clones hold roughly 2.5%. Germline V lookup: CDR1 LNHDA, CDR2 SQIVND (reference sequence). The junction had 8 bases not matched to a gene; V was cut back by 3 bases and J by 4 bases. CDR3 length: 16 residues. The clonotype originates from a woman aged 18-29 years in good health. The chain employs TRBV19 and TRBJ2-3; 9 nucleotides match TRBD2. Sequenced: blood. The CDR3 region has the DNA TGTGCCAGTAGTATTTATAGGACTAGCGCTGCAGATACGCAGTATTTT. Translation: CASSIYRTSAADTQYF.